The 21 T cell receptor beta chains presented below share a single source sample, sequenced in a study of blood T cells in healthy people across ages. With a J-beta primer mix and a sample-barcoded 5' primer, a second PCR ran about 6 to 11 cycles. TCRdb re-derived calls from the 5' RACE reads in MiXCR, one entry per CDR3 protein. The table records some 1.5 million distinct CDR3 sequences, about 45% of them present only once. The sequencing input was blood. The receptors stem from a woman aged 18-35 years in good health.

This clonotype was seen only a few times. This chain uses TRBV10-3 with TRBJ2-1; TRBD2 aligns across 13 bases. CDR1 and CDR2 (germline): ENHRY, SYGVKD. The junction had 4 bases not matched to a gene; V was cut back by 7 bases and J by 4 bases. The CDR3 has 15 amino acids. CDR3 protein: CAIKTSGGVYNEQFF. The DNA for the CDR3 is TGTGCCATCAAAACTAGCGGGGGGGTATACAATGAGCAGTTCTTC.

This clonotype has a handful of counts. A read error may explain this, as a much larger clone is one base away. CDR3 protein: CSAKDSNQPQHF. CDR3 coding DNA: TGCAGTGCTAAGGACAGCAATCAGCCCCAGCATTTT. The J gene is TRBJ1-5, the V gene TRBV20-1; D not certain. V dropped 4 bases and J dropped 1 base, with 5 bases sitting between them. The CDR3 runs 12 residues. Looked up from germline, CDR1 is DFQATT and CDR2 is SNEGSKA (reference sequence).

As to this clonotype: At one end, the junction sequence differs from germline, possibly due to a read error. The V gene is TRBV7-9, the J gene TRBJ2-1, with 8 bases that match TRBD2. The CDR3 is 15 amino acids. Germline V CDR1 and CDR2: SEHNR, FQNEAQ (reference sequence). CDR3 loop: CAGSSRGLGSYEQFF. CDR3 coding DNA: TGTGCCGGCAGCTCAAGGGGACTAGGGTCCTATGAGCAGTTCTTC.

The rearrangement uses TRBV20-1 and TRBJ2-1; D is uncertain. CDR1 is DFQATT, CDR2 SNEGSKA, per germline (reference sequence). The CDR3 sequence is 13 residues long. The V end was cut by 3 bases, the J end by 4 bases, with 10 bases between. This chain's CDR3 is CSASRRKYNEQFF. CDR3 nucleotide sequence: TGCAGTGCTAGTAGACGGAAGTACAATGAGCAGTTCTTC.

The CDR3 here is CASSTGGIPAYEQYF. The DNA of the CDR3 is TGTGCCAGCTCAACTGGCGGGATTCCCGCCTACGAGCAGTACTTC. The V gene is TRBV27, the J gene TRBJ2-5; weak D call: TRBD2 (6 bases). The tail of the sequence fits TRBJ2-7 better, so the J call may be wrong. Germline CDR1 MNHEY, CDR2 SMNVEV (reference sequence). The CDR3 is made up of 15 amino acids.

The chain has TRBV6-6 and TRBJ1-4; D unclear. From germline, CDR1 is MNHNY and CDR2 SVGAGI (reference sequence). This CDR3 has 14 amino acids. Between the trimmed V and J ends, which lost 6 bases and 8 bases, there was a span of 16 bases. The CDR3 protein is CASRAGPEGEKLFF. The CDR3 region has the DNA TGTGCCAGCAGGGCCGGGCCCGAAGGGGAAAAACTGTTTTTT.

The chain combines TRBV27 with TRBJ2-1; 9 nucleotides match TRBD1. After removal of 7 bases from V and 5 bases from J, the junction contained 9 bases not matched to a gene. The CDR3 is 15 amino acids. Germline CDR1 and CDR2: MNHEY and SMNVEV (reference sequence). The CDR3 sequence is CASTRDRARHNEQFF. DNA for the CDR3: TGTGCCAGCACCAGGGACAGGGCGAGGCACAATGAGCAGTTCTTC.

This clonotype showed up just a few times. The chain carries TRBV29-1 and TRBJ2-3; 7 bases fit TRBD2. CDR1 SQVTM and CDR2 ANQGSEA come from the germline V gene. V shed 4 bases and J 2 bases; nucleotides not matched to a gene: 6. This CDR3 region has 14 residues. The CDR3 coding sequence is TGCAGCGTTGGGACGGGAGGACTCACAGATACGCAGTATTTT. Translation gives CSVGTGGLTDTQYF.

The chain has TRBV9 and TRBJ1-6; 7 positions agree with TRBD1. The CDR3 extends over 15 amino acids. V shed 4 bases, J shed 9 bases, and the junction held 10 bases outside the gene matches. Germline assignment: CDR1 SGDLS and CDR2 YYNGEE. The CDR3 DNA reads as TGTGCCAGCAGCCCCGGGACAGCCTTGCGTTCACCCCTCCACTTT. Amino acids: CASSPGTALRSPLHF.

This rearrangement joins TRBV29-1 to TRBJ1-2; D gene ambiguous. V was shortened by 4 bases and J by 6 bases, with 18 bases between the two germline ends. Germline-derived CDR1 and CDR2 are SQVTM and ANQGSEA. This CDR3 has 14 amino acids. In nucleotides, the CDR3 is TGCAGCGTTGGTCGGAAGGTTTCCCCTAATGGCTACACCTTC. Translated, it gives CSVGRKVSPNGYTF.

This clonotype was counted between two and nine times. CDR3 amino acids: CSARDLHPGQGTSYSGSPLHF. Written as DNA, the CDR3 is TGCAGTGCTAGGGATCTCCACCCGGGACAGGGGACCAGCTATAGTGGTTCACCCCTCCACTTT. The V and J genes are TRBV20-1 and TRBJ1-6; 10 nucleotides agree with TRBD1. Germline V CDR1 and CDR2: DFQATT, SNEGSKA (reference sequence). Losses at the gene ends were 3 bases for V and 9 bases for J; bases not matched to a gene: 26. The CDR3 loop spans 21 amino acids.

The V call is TRBV6-1, the J call TRBJ2-7; 7 positions agree with TRBD1. The CDR3 sequence is 14 residues long. V shed 6 bases, J shed 4 bases, and the junction held 9 bases outside the gene matches. Looked up from germline, CDR1 is MNHNS and CDR2 is SASEGT. CDR3 sequence reads: CASRPTGTMYEQYF. In nucleotides, the CDR3 is TGTGCCAGCAGACCGACAGGGACGATGTACGAGCAGTACTTC.

This clonotype was detected only once. The chain links TRBV20-1 to TRBJ2-1; D is perhaps TRBD2 (7 bases). The CDR3 loop spans 15 amino acids. Germline V gene sequence: CDR1 DFQATT, CDR2 SNEGSKA (reference sequence). Trimming took 0 bases from V and 3 from J, leaving 12 bases between them. The CDR3 DNA sequence: TGCAGTGCTAGAGATAAGGGGGAGGGCTACAATGAGCAGTTCTTC. This translates into CSARDKGEGYNEQFF.

J is TRBJ1-1 and V is TRBV10-3, with D unresolved. Germline V gene sequence: CDR1 ENHRY, CDR2 SYGVKD. The V end was cut by 2 bases, the J end by 4 bases, with 8 bases between. The CDR3 has 13 amino acids. Written as DNA, the CDR3 is TGTGCCATCAGTGAGGTTATGGGCACTGAAGCTTTCTTT. This translates into CAISEVMGTEAFF.

Many counts were recorded for this clonotype. The V gene is TRBV6-5, the J gene TRBJ1-2; 7 nucleotides line up with TRBD1. V lost 4 bases to trimming and J lost 2 bases; unmatched junction nucleotides: 1. Germline loops: CDR1 MNHEY, CDR2 SVGAGI. There are 13 residues in the CDR3. The CDR3 nucleotides are TGTGCCAGCAGTTGGGGACAGAACTATGGCTACACCTTC. Translated, it gives CASSWGQNYGYTF.

There are a few counts of this clonotype. The chain couples TRBV28 to TRBJ2-5; D is uncertain. Germline lookup yields CDR1 MDHEN and CDR2 SYDVKM. V lost 1 base to trimming and J lost 5 bases, with 8 bases between them. This CDR3 spans 13 amino acids. This CDR3 is CASSLFRLETQYF. DNA of the CDR3: TGTGCCAGCAGTTTATTCCGTCTTGAGACCCAGTACTTC.

V and J are TRBV12-5 and TRBJ1-1; D not certain. Germline V gene data show CDR1 as LGHNT and CDR2 as FRNRAP. The V and J ends lost 2 bases and 0 bases respectively, with 7 bases between them. This CDR3 comprises 14 residues. The CDR3 coding sequence is TGTGCTAGTGGTTTGAGGCCCCTGAACACTGAAGCTTTCTTT. Its protein is CASGLRPLNTEAFF.

This chain links TRBV5-1 with TRBJ2-7, with 11 bases matching TRBD2. The CDR3 sequence is 16 residues long. CDR1 and CDR2 from the germline V gene are SGHRS and YFSETQ. J lost 1 base, V lost 4 bases, and 7 bases had no gene match. The CDR3 region has the DNA TGCGCCAGCAGCGCAACCGGGACTAGCGGATCCTACGAGCAGTACTTC. Protein sequence: CASSATGTSGSYEQYF.

This clonotype turned up a few times. This chain connects TRBV4-2 to TRBJ2-7; D is unclear. Trimming pared 1 base from V and 0 bases from J, leaving 10 bases between. Germline V CDR1 and CDR2: LGHNA, YNFKEQ. This CDR3 comprises 15 residues. CDR3 amino acids: CASSQVGRRSYEQYF. The CDR3, as DNA: TGTGCCAGCAGCCAAGTCGGCCGACGCTCCTACGAGCAGTACTTC.

The V and J genes are TRBV30 and TRBJ1-5; D is perhaps TRBD1 (6 bases). Germline V gene sequence: CDR1 GTSNPN, CDR2 SVGIG (reference sequence). This CDR3 has 16 amino acids. V was cut by 3 bases and J by 2 bases, with 17 bases left in between. The CDR3 bases are TGTGCCTGGAGCGCCGGACAGCAATTAGGCAATCAGCCCCAGCATTTT. It yields the protein CAWSAGQQLGNQPQHF.

This sequence joins TRBV12-3 or TRBV12-4 and TRBJ2-1, with 7 bases lining up with TRBD2. The CDR3 contains 16 residues. J gave up 7 bases and V 5 bases, and 14 bases lay outside the gene matches. The CDR3 DNA reads TGTGCCAGCAGTCCCCCCGGGGGAGGGGTCGGGAATGAGCAGTTCTTC. It encodes CASSPPGGGVGNEQFF.